The 24 T cell receptor beta chains given below trace back to one sample, sequenced in a study of blood T cell repertoires in COVID-19. Profiled with immunoSEQ multiplex PCR; TCRdb holds only in-frame clones, not every one. The repertoire includes some 260,000 clones, approximately 91% of them detected once, and 0.65% to 0.95% sits in the top ten. Specimen: peripheral blood. The origin of the receptors is a young woman with acute or convalescent COVID-19.

The V call is TRBV10-1, the J call TRBJ2-1; a possible D gene is TRBD2 (6 bases). V was clipped by 1 base and J by 0 bases, with 19 bases between them. This CDR3 spans 19 amino acids. Germline assignment: CDR1 WNHNN and CDR2 SYGVQD (reference sequence). The CDR3 DNA is TGCGCCAGCAGTGAGTTCGGTAGCGGTACCCAAAGCTCCTACAATGAGCAGTTCTTC. Protein product: CASSEFGSGTQSSYNEQFF.

This clone came up a few times. V gene TRBV30 combines with J gene TRBJ1-3; maybe TRBD1 (5 bases). The CDR3 runs to 16 residues. Between the trimmed V and J ends, which lost 3 bases and 3 bases, there was a span of 18 bases. CDR1 and CDR2 from the germline V gene are GTSNPN and SVGIG (reference sequence). In DNA form, the CDR3 reads TGTGCCTGGAGACCCCCCGGGGGGATTTATGGAAACACCATATATTTT. It codes for CAWRPPGGIYGNTIYF.

V gene TRBV7-9 combines with J gene TRBJ2-2; 10 bases line up with TRBD1. This CDR3 is built from 16 residues. The J segment lost 5 bases and the V segment lost 5 bases, leaving 8 bases of the junction unmatched. Germline V lookup: CDR1 SEHNR, CDR2 FQNEAQ (reference sequence). CDR3 in amino acids: CASSAPGQGRTGELFF. The CDR3, as DNA: TGTGCCAGCAGCGCTCCGGGACAGGGGAGAACCGGGGAGCTGTTTTTT.

The genes are TRBV5-1 and TRBJ1-1, with 7 bases fitting TRBD1. The CDR3 has 14 residues. The V gene end was trimmed by 4 bases and the J gene end by 0 bases; junction bases not matched to a gene: 3. CDR1 is SGHRS and CDR2 is YFSETQ in the germline V gene. CDR3 nucleotides: TGCGCCAGCAGCACAACAGGGGTGAACACTGAAGCTTTCTTT. This sequence encodes CASSTTGVNTEAFF.

The chain carries TRBV6-5 and TRBJ2-7, with unresolved D. This CDR3 has 14 residues. Between the trimmed V and J ends, which lost 0 bases and 5 bases, there was a span of 11 bases. The germline V gene encodes CDR1 MNHEY and CDR2 SVGAGI. The CDR3 sequence: CASSYSQYVHEQYF. The DNA for the CDR3 is TGTGCCAGCAGTTACTCCCAGTATGTACACGAGCAGTACTTC.

The genes are TRBV5-1 and TRBJ2-6; the D is unclear. Trimming took off 0 bases at V and 0 bases at J, with 4 bases between the two ends. The CDR3 length is 15 residues. CDR1 and CDR2 from the germline V gene are SGHRS and YFSETQ. The CDR3 region is CASSLGLSGANVLTF. CDR3 DNA sequence: TGCGCCAGCAGCTTGGGGCTCTCTGGGGCCAACGTCCTGACTTTC.

This chain uses TRBV4-3 with TRBJ2-5; a possible D gene is TRBD2 (6 bases). V was shortened by 0 bases and J by 4 bases, with 6 bases between the two germline ends. Germline V CDR1 and CDR2: LGHNA, YSLEER. CDR3 size: 13 residues. DNA of the CDR3: TGCGCCAGCAGCCAAGAAGCGGGAGAGACCCAGTACTTC. This encodes CASSQEAGETQYF.

The DNA for the CDR3 is TGTGCCAGCAGCTTAGAGGGCCGAGAGAACACTGAAGCTTTCTTT. Translation gives CASSLEGRENTEAFF. This rearrangement joins TRBV11-3 to TRBJ1-1; D unresolved. Per germline, CDR1 SGHNT and CDR2 YENEEA. With 0 bases removed from V and 1 base from J, the gap between germline ends came to 9 bases. CDR3 length: 15 residues.

The rearrangement uses TRBV6-2 or TRBV6-3 and TRBJ2-1; 10 bases are shared with TRBD2. This CDR3 comprises 17 residues. CDR1 is MNHEY and CDR2 is SVGEGT in the germline V gene. The V and J ends lost 2 bases and 4 bases, in that order; junction bases with no gene match: 8. CDR3 in amino acids: CASSYHGLADAYNEQFF. As DNA, the CDR3 is TGTGCCAGCAGTTACCACGGACTAGCGGACGCGTACAATGAGCAGTTCTTC.

The rearrangement uses TRBV7-6 and TRBJ2-5, with a tentative D call TRBD2 (6 bases). The ends were cut back, 6 bases at V and 5 bases at J, with 16 bases in the middle. This CDR3 has 14 amino acids. Germline loops: CDR1 SGHVS, CDR2 FNYEAQ. As DNA, the CDR3 is TGTGCCAGCAGGCTGGGGGTAGGAGGGGAGACCCAGTACTTC. Translated, it gives CASRLGVGGETQYF.

This chain links TRBV19 with TRBJ1-3; possible D gene TRBD1, 5 bases. Germline V gene data show CDR1 as LNHDA and CDR2 as SQIVND (reference sequence). This CDR3 comprises 11 residues. The ends were cut back, 6 bases at V and 9 bases at J, with 9 bases in the middle. The CDR3 is CASRRGLTIYF. As DNA, the CDR3 is TGTGCCAGTAGAAGGGGACTCACCATATATTTT.

This chain uses TRBV5-1 with TRBJ1-3; tentative D call: TRBD1 (6 bases). From germline, CDR1 is SGHRS and CDR2 YFSETQ. Trimming left V 2 bases short and J 0 bases short, with 15 bases between. The length of the CDR3 is 17 residues. This CDR3 reads CASSLTGTRHSGNTIYF. CDR3 bases: TGCGCCAGCAGCTTAACCGGGACACGACACTCTGGAAACACCATATATTTT.

The table lists this clone with many counts. The chain employs TRBV6-4 and TRBJ2-1, with TRBD2 matching over 11 bases. The CDR3 covers 16 residues. Trimming took 2 bases from V and 0 from J; bases not matched to a gene: 0. Germline CDR1 MRHNA, CDR2 SNTAGT. CDR3 bases: TGTGCCAGCAGTGACGGGACTAGCGGCTCCTACAATGAGCAGTTCTTC. This sequence encodes CASSDGTSGSYNEQFF.

This chain joins TRBV6-5 and TRBJ1-1; D unclear. CDR1 and CDR2 (germline): MNHEY, SVGAGI. CDR3 length: 16 amino acids. Trimming removed 0 bases from V and 0 bases from J, with 11 bases in between. The DNA for the CDR3 is TGTGCCAGCAGTTACTCGATTATTAACATGAACACTGAAGCTTTCTTT. As protein: CASSYSIINMNTEAFF.

The chain employs TRBV19 and TRBJ1-2; the D is unclear. There are 12 residues in the CDR3. V lost 11 bases, J lost 4 bases, and 14 bases lay in between. Germline CDR1 and CDR2: LNHDA and SQIVND (reference sequence). CDR3 in amino acids: CASREGSYGYTF. The CDR3, as DNA: TGTGCCTCGAGGGAGGGATCCTATGGCTACACCTTC.

The chain uses TRBV5-4 and TRBJ2-1, with TRBD2 as a possible D gene (6 bases). This CDR3 spans 16 amino acids. The V gene's germline CDR1 is SGHNT and CDR2 YYREEE (reference sequence). The V end was cut by 4 bases, the J end by 0 bases, with 14 bases between. The CDR3 protein is CASSPELASSYNEQFF. The DNA of the CDR3 is TGTGCCAGCAGCCCCGAACTAGCTAGCTCCTACAATGAGCAGTTCTTC.

This sequence joins TRBV5-6 and TRBJ1-5; D gene ambiguous. Germline V lookup: CDR1 SGHDT, CDR2 YYEEEE. Between the trimmed V and J ends, which lost 6 bases and 2 bases, there was a span of 12 bases. This CDR3 comprises 14 residues. The CDR3 loop is CASKLGDGNQPQHF. As DNA, the CDR3 is TGTGCCAGCAAACTCGGGGATGGCAATCAGCCCCAGCATTTT.

The chain uses TRBV14 and TRBJ1-6; no definite D call. The CDR3 loop spans 12 amino acids. CDR1 SGHDN and CDR2 FVKESK come from the germline V gene. The V gene lost 3 bases and the J gene lost 7 bases, with 4 bases spanning the gap. CDR3 sequence (DNA): TGTGCCAGCAGCCAGGCCAATTCACCCCTCCACTTT. Protein product: CASSQANSPLHF.

The chain couples TRBV6-2 or TRBV6-3 to TRBJ2-1; TRBD2 agrees at 15 bases. Trimming removed 4 bases from V and 9 bases from J; junction bases left unmatched: 4. CDR1 and CDR2 from the germline V gene are MNHEY and SVGEGT. This CDR3 is built from 15 residues. CDR3 sequence (DNA): TGTGCCAGCAGTTCCGGACTAGCGGGAGGGAGTGAGCAGTTCTTC. Its translation: CASSSGLAGGSEQFF.

The chain combines TRBV20-1 with TRBJ1-2; D remains unclear. This CDR3 region has 10 residues. Deletions cut 2 bases from V and 8 bases from J, with 6 bases between. Germline CDR1 reads DFQATT; CDR2 reads SNEGSKA (reference sequence). CDR3: CSARRRGYTF. The CDR3 nucleotides read TGCAGTGCTAGAAGGAGGGGCTACACCTTC.

The rearrangement joins TRBV24-1 to TRBJ2-7, with 9 positions matching TRBD2. Germline V gene sequence: CDR1 KGHDR, CDR2 SFDVKD. The CDR3 is 15 residues long. J lost 3 bases, V lost 6 bases, and 8 bases had no gene match. CDR3 coding DNA: TGTGCCACCAGTTCGGGGCGGGAGGGGATCTACGAGCAGTACTTC. It yields the protein CATSSGREGIYEQYF.

The chain has TRBV10-3 and TRBJ2-1; 11 nucleotides match TRBD2. The germline V gene has CDR1 ENHRY and CDR2 SYGVKD. This CDR3 has 15 residues. With 4 bases clipped from V and 9 bases from J, the junction kept 8 bases outside the gene matches. In nucleotides, the CDR3 is TGTGCCATCAGTGGGTCACTAGCGGGAGTCGGTGAGCAGTTCTTC. As protein: CAISGSLAGVGEQFF.

V and J are TRBV7-8 and TRBJ1-6; a possible D gene is TRBD1 (5 bases). Trimming cost V 2 bases and J 6 bases, with 11 bases left between them. The CDR3 length is 15 residues. Germline V gene data show CDR1 as SGHVS and CDR2 as FQNEAQ. This CDR3 is CASSLPQGGNSPLHF. The CDR3 nucleotides read TGTGCCAGCAGCTTACCGCAGGGTGGTAATTCACCCCTCCACTTT. Based on the CDR3 plus reference TRBV7-8 and TRBJ1-6, the full variable domain is GAGVSQSPRYKVAKRGQDVALRCDPISGHVSLFWYQQALGQGPEFLTYFQNEAQLDKSGLPSDRFFAERPEGSVSTLKIQRTQQEDSAVYLCASSLPQGGNSPLHFGNGTRLTVT.

The chain employs TRBV14 and TRBJ1-1; unclear D gene. CDR3 length equals 14 residues. V was trimmed by 3 bases and J by 0 bases, leaving 8 bases between them. Looked up from germline, CDR1 is SGHDN and CDR2 is FVKESK. CDR3 in DNA: TGTGCCAGCAGCCACTCAGGCGTGAACACTGAAGCTTTCTTT. It is translated as CASSHSGVNTEAFF.